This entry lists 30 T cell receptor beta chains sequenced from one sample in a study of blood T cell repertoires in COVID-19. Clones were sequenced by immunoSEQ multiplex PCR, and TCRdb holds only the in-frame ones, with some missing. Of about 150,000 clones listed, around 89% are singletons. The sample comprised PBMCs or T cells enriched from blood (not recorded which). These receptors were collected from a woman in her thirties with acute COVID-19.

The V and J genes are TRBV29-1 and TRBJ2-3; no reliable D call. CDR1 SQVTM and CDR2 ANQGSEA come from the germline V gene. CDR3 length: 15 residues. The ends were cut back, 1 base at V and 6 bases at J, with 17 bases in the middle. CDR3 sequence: CSVEVIGISIDTQYF. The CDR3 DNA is TGCAGCGTTGAAGTAATCGGTATCTCTATCGATACGCAGTATTTT.

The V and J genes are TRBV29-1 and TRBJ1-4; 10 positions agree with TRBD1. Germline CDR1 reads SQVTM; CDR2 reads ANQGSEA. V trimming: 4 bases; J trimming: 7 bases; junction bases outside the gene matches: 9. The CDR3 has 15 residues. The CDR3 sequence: CSVGPGTGDGEKLFF. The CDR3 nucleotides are TGCAGCGTTGGGCCCGGGACAGGGGATGGTGAAAAACTGTTTTTT.

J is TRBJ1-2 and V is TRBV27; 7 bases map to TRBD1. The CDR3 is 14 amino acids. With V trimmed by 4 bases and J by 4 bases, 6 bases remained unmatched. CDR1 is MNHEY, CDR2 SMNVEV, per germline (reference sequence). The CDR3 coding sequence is TGTGCCAGCAGTTCAGACAGGGACCGCTATGGCTACACCTTC. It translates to CASSSDRDRYGYTF.

The CDR3 loop reads CASSLGANSYEQYF. The CDR3 DNA reads TGTGCCAGCAGTCTAGGGGCCAACTCCTACGAGCAGTACTTC. This sequence joins TRBV2 and TRBJ2-7, with D possibly matching TRBD1 (5 bases). The V and J ends lost 5 bases and 0 bases respectively, with 11 bases between them. CDR1 SNHLY and CDR2 FYNNEI come from the germline V gene. The CDR3 extends over 14 amino acids. The entire variable domain, with the rest obtained from reference TRBV2 and TRBJ2-7, is as follows: EPEVTQTPSHQVTQMGQEVILRCVPISNHLYFYWYRQILGQKVEFLVSFYNNEISEKSEIFDDQFSVERPDGSNFTLKIRSTKLEDSAMYFCASSLGANSYEQYFGPGTRLTVT.

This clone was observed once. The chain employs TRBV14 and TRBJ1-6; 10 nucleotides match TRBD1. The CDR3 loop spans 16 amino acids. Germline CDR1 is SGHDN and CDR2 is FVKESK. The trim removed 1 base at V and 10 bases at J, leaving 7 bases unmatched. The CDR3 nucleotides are TGTGCCAGCAGCCAAGCCCGACAGGGGGCACAGTCACCCCTCCACTTT. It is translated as CASSQARQGAQSPLHF.

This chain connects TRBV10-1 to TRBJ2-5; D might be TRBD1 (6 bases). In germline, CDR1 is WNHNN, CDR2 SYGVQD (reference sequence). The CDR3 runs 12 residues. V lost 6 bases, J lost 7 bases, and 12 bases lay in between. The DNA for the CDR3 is TGCGCCAGCAGCCACAGGGAAACGACCCAGTACTTC. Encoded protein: CASSHRETTQYF.

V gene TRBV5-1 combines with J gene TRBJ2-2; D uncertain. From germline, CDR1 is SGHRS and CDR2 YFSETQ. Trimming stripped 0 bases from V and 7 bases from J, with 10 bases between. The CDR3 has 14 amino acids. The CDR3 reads CASSLAGSSGELFF. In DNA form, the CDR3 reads TGCGCCAGCAGCTTGGCCGGGTCGAGCGGGGAGCTGTTTTTT.

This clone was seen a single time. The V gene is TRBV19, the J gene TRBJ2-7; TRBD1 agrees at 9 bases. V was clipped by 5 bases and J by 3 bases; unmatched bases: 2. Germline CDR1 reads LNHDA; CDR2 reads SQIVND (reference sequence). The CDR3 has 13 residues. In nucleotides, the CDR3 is TGTGCCAGTAGTGCGGGACAGGGCTACGAGCAGTACTTC. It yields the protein CASSAGQGYEQYF.

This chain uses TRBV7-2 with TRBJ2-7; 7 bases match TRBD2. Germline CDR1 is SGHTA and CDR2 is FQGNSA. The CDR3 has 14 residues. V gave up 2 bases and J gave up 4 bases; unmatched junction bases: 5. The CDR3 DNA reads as TGTGCCAGCAGCTTAATATTAGCGGGTTACGAGCAGTACTTC. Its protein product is CASSLILAGYEQYF. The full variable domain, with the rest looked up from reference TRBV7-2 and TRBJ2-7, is GAGVSQSPSNKVTEKGKDVELRCDPISGHTALYWYRQSLGQGLEFLIYFQGNSAPDKSGLPSDRFSAERTGGSVSTLTIQRTQQEDSAVYLCASSLILAGYEQYFGPGTRLTVT.

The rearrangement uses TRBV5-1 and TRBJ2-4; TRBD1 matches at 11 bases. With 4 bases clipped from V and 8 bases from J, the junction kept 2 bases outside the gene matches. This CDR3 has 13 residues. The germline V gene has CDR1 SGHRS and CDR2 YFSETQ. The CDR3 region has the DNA TGCGCCAGCAGCCCGGGACAGGGGGACATTCAGTACTTC. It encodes CASSPGQGDIQYF.

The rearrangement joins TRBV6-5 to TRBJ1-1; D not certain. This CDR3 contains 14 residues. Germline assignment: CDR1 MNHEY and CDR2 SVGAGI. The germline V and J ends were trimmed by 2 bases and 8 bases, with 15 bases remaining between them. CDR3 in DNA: TGTGCCAGCAGTTACATAGGAGGGAGGTTCGAAGCTTTCTTT. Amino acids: CASSYIGGRFEAFF.

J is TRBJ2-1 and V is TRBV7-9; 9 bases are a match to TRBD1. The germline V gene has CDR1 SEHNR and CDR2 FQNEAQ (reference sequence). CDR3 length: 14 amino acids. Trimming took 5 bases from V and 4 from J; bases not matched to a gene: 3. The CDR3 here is CASSRGQGYNEQFF. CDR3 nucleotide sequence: TGTGCCAGCAGCCGAGGACAGGGGTACAATGAGCAGTTCTTC.

CDR3 coding DNA: TGTGCCACCAGGGGACTAGCCGAGCGTGGAAATACGCAGTATTTT. Translated: CATRGLAERGNTQYF. The chain recombines TRBV15 with TRBJ2-3, with TRBD2 identical over 9 bases. The CDR3 extends over 15 amino acids. The junction had 11 bases not matched to a gene; V was cut back by 6 bases and J by 7 bases. The V gene's germline CDR1 is LNHNV and CDR2 YYDKDF (reference sequence).

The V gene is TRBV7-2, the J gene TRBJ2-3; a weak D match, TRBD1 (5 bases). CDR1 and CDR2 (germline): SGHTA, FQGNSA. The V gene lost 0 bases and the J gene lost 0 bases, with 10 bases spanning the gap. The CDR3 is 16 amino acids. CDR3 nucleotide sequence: TGTGCCAGCAGCTTAGCGGGAAGGGGAAGCACAGATACGCAGTATTTT. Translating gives CASSLAGRGSTDTQYF.

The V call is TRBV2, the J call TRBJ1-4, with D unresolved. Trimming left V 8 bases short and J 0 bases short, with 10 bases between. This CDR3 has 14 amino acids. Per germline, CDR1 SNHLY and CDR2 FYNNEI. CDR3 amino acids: CASFDGATNEKLFF. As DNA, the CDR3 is TGTGCCAGCTTCGACGGGGCAACTAATGAAAAACTGTTTTTT.

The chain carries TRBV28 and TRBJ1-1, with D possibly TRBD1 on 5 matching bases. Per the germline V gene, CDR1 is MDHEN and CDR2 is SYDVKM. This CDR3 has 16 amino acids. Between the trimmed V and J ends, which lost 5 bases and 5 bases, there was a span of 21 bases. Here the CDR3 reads CASSPSGTLAGTEAFF. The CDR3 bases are TGTGCCAGCAGTCCTTCAGGGACGTTGGCGGGGACTGAAGCTTTCTTT.

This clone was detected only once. The CDR3 sequence: CASSTGTGVYGYTF. The CDR3 bases are TGTGCCAGCAGCACCGGGACAGGGGTTTATGGCTACACCTTC. This sequence joins TRBV28 and TRBJ1-2; 10 bases are a match to TRBD1. CDR3 size: 14 residues. Germline V lookup: CDR1 MDHEN, CDR2 SYDVKM. J lost 5 bases, V lost 6 bases, and 6 bases had no gene match.

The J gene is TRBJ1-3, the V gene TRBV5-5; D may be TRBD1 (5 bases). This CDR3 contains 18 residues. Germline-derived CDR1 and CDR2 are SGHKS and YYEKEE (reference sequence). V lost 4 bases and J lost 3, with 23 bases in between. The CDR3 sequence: CASSPSTARDYFGNTIYF. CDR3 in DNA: TGTGCCAGCAGCCCATCGACAGCGAGGGACTACTTTGGAAACACCATATATTTT.

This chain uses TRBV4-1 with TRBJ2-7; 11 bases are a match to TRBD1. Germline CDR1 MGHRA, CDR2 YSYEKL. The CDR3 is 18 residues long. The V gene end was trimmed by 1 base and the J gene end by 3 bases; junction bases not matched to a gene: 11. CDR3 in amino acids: CASSQAGGTGTGGYEQYF. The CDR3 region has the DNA TGCGCCAGCAGCCAAGCGGGGGGTACCGGGACAGGGGGCTACGAGCAGTACTTC.

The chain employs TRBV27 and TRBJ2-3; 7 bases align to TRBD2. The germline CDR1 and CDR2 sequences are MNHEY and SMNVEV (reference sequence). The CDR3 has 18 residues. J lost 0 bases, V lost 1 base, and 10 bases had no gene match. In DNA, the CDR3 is TGTGCCAGCAGTTTATGGCCTAGCGGACACACTAGCACAGATACGCAGTATTTT. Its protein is CASSLWPSGHTSTDTQYF.

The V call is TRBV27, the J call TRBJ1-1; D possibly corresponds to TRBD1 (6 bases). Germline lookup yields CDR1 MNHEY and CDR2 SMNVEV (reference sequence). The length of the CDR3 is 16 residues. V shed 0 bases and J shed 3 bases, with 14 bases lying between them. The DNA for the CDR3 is TGTGCCAGCAGTTTATCATGGGGGGGGGCCTACACTGAAGCTTTCTTT. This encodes CASSLSWGGAYTEAFF.

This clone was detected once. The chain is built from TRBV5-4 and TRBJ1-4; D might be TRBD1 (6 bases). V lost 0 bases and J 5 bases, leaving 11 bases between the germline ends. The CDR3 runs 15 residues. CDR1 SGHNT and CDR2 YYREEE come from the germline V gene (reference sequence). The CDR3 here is CASSLDPGQNEKLFF. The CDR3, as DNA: TGTGCCAGCAGCTTGGATCCAGGACAGAATGAAAAACTGTTTTTT.

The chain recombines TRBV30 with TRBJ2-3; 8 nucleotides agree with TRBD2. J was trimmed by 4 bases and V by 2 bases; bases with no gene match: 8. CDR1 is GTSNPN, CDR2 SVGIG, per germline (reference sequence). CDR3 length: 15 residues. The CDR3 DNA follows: TGTGCCTGGAGTCGGAGCGGGAGAGGGCCAGATACGCAGTATTTT. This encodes CAWSRSGRGPDTQYF.

The DNA of the CDR3 is TGTGCCAGCAGGCTTCCGGGACTGGGCGAGCAGTACTTC. This encodes CASRLPGLGEQYF. The V and J genes are TRBV28 and TRBJ2-7; perhaps TRBD2 as D (6 bases). V lost 6 bases, J lost 6 bases, and 15 bases lay in between. CDR1 is MDHEN, CDR2 SYDVKM, per germline. The CDR3 is 13 residues long.

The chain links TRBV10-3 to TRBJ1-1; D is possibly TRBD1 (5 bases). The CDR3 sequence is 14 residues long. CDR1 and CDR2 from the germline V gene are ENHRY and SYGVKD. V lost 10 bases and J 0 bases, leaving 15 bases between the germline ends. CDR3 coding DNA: TGTGCCACGGTCCCCCAGGGCCTGAACACTGAAGCTTTCTTT. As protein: CATVPQGLNTEAFF.

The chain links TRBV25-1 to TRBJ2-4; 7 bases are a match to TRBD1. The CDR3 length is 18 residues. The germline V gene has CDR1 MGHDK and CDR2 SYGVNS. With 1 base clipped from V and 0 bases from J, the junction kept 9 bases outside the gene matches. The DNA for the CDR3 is TGTGCCAGCAGTGAATCCGGACAGGCGGATTTAGCCAAAAACATTCAGTACTTC. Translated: CASSESGQADLAKNIQYF.

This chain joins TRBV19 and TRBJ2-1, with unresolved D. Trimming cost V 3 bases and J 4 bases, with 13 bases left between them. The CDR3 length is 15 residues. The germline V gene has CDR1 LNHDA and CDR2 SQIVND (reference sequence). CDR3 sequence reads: CASSIRQARYNEQFF. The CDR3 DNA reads TGTGCCAGTAGTATCCGGCAGGCGAGATACAATGAGCAGTTCTTC.

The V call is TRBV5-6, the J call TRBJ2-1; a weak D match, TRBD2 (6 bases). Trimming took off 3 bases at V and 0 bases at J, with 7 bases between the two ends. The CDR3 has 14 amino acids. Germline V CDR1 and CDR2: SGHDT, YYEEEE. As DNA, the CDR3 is TGTGCCAGCAGCTGGGGGGACTCCTACAATGAGCAGTTCTTC. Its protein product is CASSWGDSYNEQFF.

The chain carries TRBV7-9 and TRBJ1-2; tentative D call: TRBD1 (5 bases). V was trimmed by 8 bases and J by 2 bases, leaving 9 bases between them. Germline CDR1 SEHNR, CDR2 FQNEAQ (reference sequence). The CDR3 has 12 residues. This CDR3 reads CASAEGNYGYTF. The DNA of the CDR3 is TGTGCCAGCGCGGAGGGGAACTATGGCTACACCTTC.

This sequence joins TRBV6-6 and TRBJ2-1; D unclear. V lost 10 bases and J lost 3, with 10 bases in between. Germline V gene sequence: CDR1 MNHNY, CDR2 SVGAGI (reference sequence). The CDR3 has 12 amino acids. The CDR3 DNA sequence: TGTGCCATCCTTACTGACTACAATGAGCAGTTCTTC. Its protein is CAILTDYNEQFF.